The 26 T cell receptor beta chains given below trace back to one sample, sequenced in a study of shared clonotypes between healthy human individuals. The method was immunoSEQ multiplex PCR; TCRdb's version includes in-frame clones alone and lacks a portion of them. This table has about 2 million clones, less than 95% appearing once. CD45RO-negative CD8 cells positively selected for CCR7 made up the naive population, which excluded terminally differentiated effector memory CD45RA+ cells. Input material: naive CD8+ T cells sorted from blood. These receptors came from a man aged 18 to 29 in good health.

The chain uses TRBV9 and TRBJ1-1, with D tentatively TRBD1 (5 bases). Germline values: CDR1 SGDLS, CDR2 YYNGEE. This CDR3 has 15 amino acids. Trimming removed 7 bases at V and 3 bases at J, with 19 bases between. The CDR3 coding sequence is TGTGCCAGCGCTTTGTTGCAGGGTGGGGACACTGAAGCTTTCTTT. This translates into CASALLQGGDTEAFF. The full variable domain, completed using reference TRBV9 and TRBJ1-1, is DSGVTQTPKHLITATGQRVTLRCSPRSGDLSVYWYQQSLDQGLQFLIQYYNGEERAKGNILERFSAQQFPDLHSELNLSSLELGDSALYFCASALLQGGDTEAFFGQGTRLTVV.

This chain connects TRBV7-6 to TRBJ2-5; TRBD2 matches at 10 bases. Germline values: CDR1 SGHVS, CDR2 FNYEAQ. V was clipped by 5 bases and J by 5 bases; unmatched bases: 14. CDR3 length equals 17 residues. The CDR3 region is CASSTFGGLAGAETQYF. CDR3 nucleotides: TGTGCCAGCAGCACCTTCGGTGGGCTAGCGGGGGCCGAGACCCAGTACTTC.

CDR3 protein: CASSSSGGANEQFF. The CDR3 DNA follows: TGCGCCAGCAGCTCCTCCGGGGGGGCCAATGAGCAGTTCTTC. This chain joins TRBV5-1 and TRBJ2-1; 8 bases line up with TRBD2. CDR1 is SGHRS, CDR2 YFSETQ, per germline. V shed 3 bases and J 6 bases; nucleotides not matched to a gene: 5. The CDR3 covers 14 residues.

The genes are TRBV29-1 and TRBJ2-3; possibly TRBD1 for D (6 bases). From germline, CDR1 is SQVTM and CDR2 ANQGSEA. V lost 6 bases and J lost 2, with 12 bases in between. This CDR3 has 13 amino acids. CDR3 coding DNA: TGCAGCGTGGCCGGGACACCCACAGATACGCAGTATTTT. It is translated as CSVAGTPTDTQYF.

V is TRBV18 and J is TRBJ1-1, with D possibly TRBD1 on 5 matching bases. Trimming left V 0 bases short and J 3 bases short, with 14 bases between. Germline CDR1 and CDR2: KGHSH and LQKENI. This CDR3 comprises 16 residues. The CDR3 DNA is TGTGCCAGCTCACCACCGAAATGGGGGTCGGACACTGAAGCTTTCTTT. It encodes CASSPPKWGSDTEAFF.

The chain joins TRBV15 to TRBJ1-5; weak D call: TRBD1 (5 bases). CDR3 length: 15 amino acids. CDR1 and CDR2 (germline): LNHNV, YYDKDF (reference sequence). V gave up 4 bases and J gave up 6 bases, with 16 bases separating them. The CDR3 DNA follows: TGTGCCACCAGCACCCTTCCCCAGGGAGGTCAGCCCCAGCATTTT. Translated: CATSTLPQGGQPQHF.

This chain uses TRBV4-1 with TRBJ2-6, with D possibly being TRBD1 (5 bases). The CDR3 is 18 residues long. V lost 0 bases to trimming and J lost 0 bases, with 12 bases between them. Germline values: CDR1 MGHRA, CDR2 YSYEKL. CDR3 nucleotide sequence: TGCGCCAGCAGCCAAGATGGGTCAGGGATCTCTGGGGCCAACGTCCTGACTTTC. Residues: CASSQDGSGISGANVLTF.

J is TRBJ2-7 and V is TRBV4-1; no clear D gene. This CDR3 is 14 amino acids long. From germline, CDR1 is MGHRA and CDR2 YSYEKL. The V and J ends lost 0 bases and 1 base respectively, with 7 bases between them. CDR3 nucleotide sequence: TGCGCCAGCAGCCAAGATCGGATTTCCTACGAGCAGTACTTC. It encodes CASSQDRISYEQYF.

The V gene is TRBV6-1, the J gene TRBJ1-6; 9 bases match TRBD1. The V segment lost 1 base and the J segment 11 bases; nucleotides outside the gene matches: 6. The CDR3 covers 15 residues. Germline values: CDR1 MNHNS, CDR2 SASEGT. The CDR3 nucleotides read TGTGCCAGCAGTGAAGGGACAGGGGCCGGTGCACCCCTCCACTTT. Its translation is CASSEGTGAGAPLHF.

The V call is TRBV29-1, the J call TRBJ2-3; no clear D. The CDR3 is 13 residues long. The germline V and J ends were trimmed by 6 bases and 5 bases, with 15 bases remaining between them. From germline, CDR1 is SQVTM and CDR2 ANQGSEA. The CDR3 spells CSVAYETGDTQYF. The CDR3 nucleotides are TGCAGCGTCGCCTACGAGACGGGAGATACGCAGTATTTT.

This clone was detected once. CDR3 sequence reads: CAWNGRGLGEQYF. CDR3 sequence (DNA): TGTGCCTGGAACGGCAGGGGGCTCGGCGAGCAGTACTTC. This chain joins TRBV30 and TRBJ2-7, with TRBD1 identical over 8 bases. CDR1 GTSNPN and CDR2 SVGIG come from the germline V gene (reference sequence). J was trimmed by 6 bases and V by 4 bases; bases with no gene match: 8. This CDR3 has 13 residues.

This clone was seen a few times. This rearrangement joins TRBV7-9 to TRBJ1-1, with TRBD1 matching over 7 bases. V lost 5 bases to trimming and J lost 6 bases; unmatched junction nucleotides: 9. There are 14 residues in the CDR3. Germline CDR1 SEHNR, CDR2 FQNEAQ (reference sequence). The CDR3, as DNA: TGTGCCAGCAGCCGAGTACAGGGGCCGGCTGAAGCTTTCTTT. It translates to CASSRVQGPAEAFF.

This sequence joins TRBV5-1 and TRBJ1-5; 7 bases fit TRBD1. The CDR3 loop spans 15 amino acids. The germline CDR1 and CDR2 sequences are SGHRS and YFSETQ. V shed 4 bases, J shed 4 bases, and the junction held 8 bases outside the gene matches. The DNA for the CDR3 is TGCGCCAGCAGCCTCAGTGGGGACAGAAATCAGCCCCAGCATTTT. Residues: CASSLSGDRNQPQHF.

Many counts were recorded for this clone. This sequence joins TRBV6-1 and TRBJ1-6; maybe TRBD1 (5 bases). The V end lost 2 bases, the J end lost 4 bases, and 15 bases lay between the germline ends. The germline gives CDR1 MNHNS, CDR2 SASEGT. This CDR3 is built from 17 residues. The CDR3 DNA follows: TGTGCCAGCAGTGAAAGGGTCCAGGGCTCATATAATTCACCCCTCCACTTT. It encodes CASSERVQGSYNSPLHF.

The chain couples TRBV28 to TRBJ2-3; D may match TRBD1 or TRBD2 (5 bases each). Germline V gives CDR1 MDHEN, CDR2 SYDVKM. Trimming removed 7 bases from V and 2 bases from J, with 16 bases in between. The CDR3 spans 15 residues. The CDR3 region is CASTEGRLFTDTQYF. CDR3 nucleotide sequence: TGTGCCAGCACTGAGGGACGGCTTTTCACAGATACGCAGTATTTT. Looking up the rest from reference TRBV28 and TRBJ2-3 gives the full variable domain: DVKVTQSSRYLVKRTGEKVFLECVQDMDHENMFWYRQDPGLGLRLIYFSYDVKMKEKGDIPEGYSVSREKKERFSLILESASTNQTSMYLCASTEGRLFTDTQYFGPGTRLTVL.

V usage is TRBV19 and J usage is TRBJ2-2; D not certain. CDR3 length: 15 residues. CDR1 LNHDA and CDR2 SQIVND come from the germline V gene (reference sequence). Trimming shortened V by 3 bases and J by 1 base, and 9 bases separated the two germline ends. CDR3 nucleotide sequence: TGTGCCAGTAGTATCGAGGCAGAGAACACCGGGGAGCTGTTTTTT. This gives the protein CASSIEAENTGELFF.

This rearrangement joins TRBV11-2 to TRBJ1-2, with TRBD1 identical over 7 bases. Germline trimming cut 1 base from V and 8 bases from J; bases unmatched to any gene: 10. CDR1 and CDR2 from the germline V gene are SGHAT and FQNNGV. This CDR3 region has 15 residues. The CDR3 reads CASSLGGGPPLGYTF. In nucleotides, the CDR3 is TGTGCCAGCAGCTTAGGAGGGGGCCCCCCCCTCGGCTACACCTTC.

The chain employs TRBV2 and TRBJ2-1, with 10 bases lining up with TRBD2. Unmatched junction bases numbered 3, after V lost 1 base and J lost 3 bases. The CDR3 covers 16 residues. Germline V gene sequence: CDR1 SNHLY, CDR2 FYNNEI. The CDR3: CASSEGGTSDYNEQFF. The DNA for the CDR3 is TGTGCCAGCAGTGAAGGGGGGACTAGCGACTACAATGAGCAGTTCTTC.

This chain links TRBV27 with TRBJ2-7, with TRBD2 matching over 9 bases. Trimming removed 5 bases from V and 6 bases from J; junction bases left unmatched: 8. This CDR3 is 14 amino acids long. CDR1 and CDR2 from the germline V gene are MNHEY and SMNVEV (reference sequence). CDR3 DNA sequence: TGTGCCAGCAGTCCCGGGACTAGCCCCAGCGAGCAGTACTTC. Its translation is CASSPGTSPSEQYF.

The V call is TRBV13, the J call TRBJ1-6; D gene ambiguous. Per germline, CDR1 PRHDT and CDR2 FYEKMQ (reference sequence). With 3 bases removed from V and 10 bases from J, the gap between germline ends came to 13 bases. This CDR3 contains 14 residues. The CDR3 reads CASSLSGIGSPLHF. The CDR3 DNA follows: TGTGCCAGCAGCTTGTCTGGGATTGGGTCACCCCTCCACTTT.

The chain recombines TRBV9 with TRBJ2-7; 9 bases match TRBD2. V trimming: 0 bases; J trimming: 2 bases; junction bases outside the gene matches: 6. There are 16 residues in the CDR3. Germline-derived CDR1 and CDR2 are SGDLS and YYNGEE. The CDR3 DNA follows: TGTGCCAGCAGCGTAGGCGTGACTAGCGGAGCCTACGAGCAGTACTTC. It specifies CASSVGVTSGAYEQYF. Drawing the rest from reference TRBV9 and TRBJ2-7, the complete variable domain is DSGVTQTPKHLITATGQRVTLRCSPRSGDLSVYWYQQSLDQGLQFLIQYYNGEERAKGNILERFSAQQFPDLHSELNLSSLELGDSALYFCASSVGVTSGAYEQYFGPGTRLTVT.

V gene TRBV5-4 combines with J gene TRBJ1-3; D remains ambiguous. The V and J ends lost 0 bases and 0 bases respectively, with 7 bases between them. This CDR3 is 15 amino acids long. Germline values: CDR1 SGHNT, CDR2 YYREEE (reference sequence). The CDR3 coding sequence is TGTGCCAGCAGCTTGGGGGGAATCTCTGGAAACACCATATATTTT. Translation: CASSLGGISGNTIYF.

The count of this clone is one. The chain recombines TRBV4-3 with TRBJ2-5; tentative D call: TRBD1 (6 bases). CDR1 and CDR2 (germline): LGHNA, YSLEER. Trimming stripped 1 base from V and 4 bases from J, with 13 bases between. The CDR3 has 15 amino acids. CDR3 loop: CASSQASGTRETQYF. The CDR3, as DNA: TGCGCCAGCAGCCAAGCCTCCGGGACACGAGAGACCCAGTACTTC.

The chain employs TRBV6-5 and TRBJ1-5, with a possible D match to TRBD1 (5 bases). CDR1 is MNHEY and CDR2 is SVGAGI in the germline V gene. The CDR3 length is 13 residues. V lost 4 bases to trimming and J lost 5 bases, with 9 bases between them. CDR3 coding DNA: TGTGCCAGCAGTTGGGGGAGTCATCAGCCCCAGCATTTT. This translates into CASSWGSHQPQHF.

This clone was detected only once. This chain connects TRBV9 to TRBJ2-7; D ambiguous. Per germline, CDR1 SGDLS and CDR2 YYNGEE. V was cut by 3 bases and J by 5 bases, with 12 bases left in between. There are 13 residues in the CDR3. CDR3: CASSESLNDEQYF. The CDR3 DNA is TGTGCCAGCAGCGAGAGTCTAAACGACGAGCAGTACTTC.

The chain combines TRBV18 with TRBJ2-5; no reliable D call. The V and J ends lost 0 bases and 7 bases respectively, with 9 bases between them. CDR1 and CDR2 from the germline V gene are KGHSH and LQKENI. The CDR3 is made up of 13 amino acids. The CDR3 coding sequence is TGTGCCAGCTCACCACCGAGTCCGGGGACCCAGTACTTC. This codes for CASSPPSPGTQYF.